This T cell receptor (beta chain) was retrieved from a study of blood T cells in healthy people across ages. Primers used in a second PCR of roughly 6 to 12 cycles were a sample-barcoded 5' primer and a J-beta primer mix. TCRdb reprocessed the 5' RACE reads with MiXCR, giving one entry per CDR3 protein. The sample includes under 800,000 distinct CDR3 sequences, under 25% of them seen just once. The CDR3 extends over 15 amino acids. The germline CDR1 and CDR2 sequences are DFQATT and SNEGSKA (reference sequence). This clonotype has just a few counts. Germline is not matched at one junction end, which may reflect a read error.

This clonotype was sampled from a man in his 70s in good health. The specimen sequenced was blood. The chain recombines TRBV20-1 with TRBJ2-7; the D is unclear. The CDR3 loop reads CSASIGPTSSYEQYF. For the CDR3, the DNA is TGTAGTGCTAGTATAGGACCGACGAGCTCCTACGAGCAGTACTTC.